The TCR beta chain under discussion was sequenced for a study of identical twins. This clonotype was seen a handful of times. TCRdb passed the 5' RACE reads through MiXCR, listing each CDR3 protein once. The table shows 700,000 or so distinct CDR3 sequences, with 8.5% to 9% occurring only once. Unmatched junction bases numbered 7, after V lost 3 bases and J lost 8 bases. The CDR3 extends over 14 amino acids. Per germline, CDR1 MNHEY and CDR2 SMNVEV (reference sequence). In addition, the sample was reused for a study of yellow fever vaccine responses in identical twins.

The chain is built from TRBV27 and TRBJ2-1; 7 positions agree with TRBD2. Sequenced input: PBMCs. This receptor was identified in a woman younger than 35 in good health. CDR3 DNA sequence: TGTGCCAGCAGTTTGTGGGAGGGCCGGGATGAGCAGTTCTTC. Its translation is CASSLWEGRDEQFF.